This record looks at one T cell receptor beta chain sequence and its context. Its specificity is not known. There are 18 residues in the CDR3. J gave up 0 bases and V 6 bases, and 14 bases lay outside the gene matches. Germline assignment: CDR1 MNHEY and CDR2 SMNVEV (reference sequence). This entry belongs to a study of cytomegalovirus exposure and HLA in healthy donors. Study-level information: Among the approximately 380 donors who were genotyped, around 77% fell in the genetic ancestry cluster that is associated with self-reported Caucasian donors. Study observations and caveats: The authors later found HLA-associated TCR beta chains more clonally expanded than equally common others. Among the CMV-associated chains, a few were confirmed in vitro as specific for CMV antigens. HLA restriction was apparent for most CMV-associated TCR beta chains in a later analysis.

With 60 Vbeta and 13 Jbeta primers, the PCR was carried out. Sequenced by immunoSEQ multiplex PCR; TCRdb stores in-frame clones only, minus some. Of a few hundred thousand clones listed, 80% to 90% were seen once; the top ten hold approximately 2.8%. The sample consisted of PBMCs. The TCR was taken from a man aged 25-40 years in good health and CMV-seronegative. The chain has TRBV27 and TRBJ2-7; 10 positions agree with TRBD2. The CDR3 here is CASSRSLAGGPISYEQYF. Here the CDR3 DNA reads TGTGCCAGCAGCCGATCCTTAGCGGGGGGCCCCATCTCCTACGAGCAGTACTTC.